This T cell receptor beta chain derives from a study of STAT3 mutations in large granular lymphocyte leukemia (dated by TCRdb to the late 2010s). Some background on the complete study: Roughly half of the T-LGLL patients who were sequenced longitudinally carried canonical activating STAT3 mutations. Patients with T-cell large granular lymphocyte leukemia underwent serial deep sequencing of TCRbeta CDR3 and STAT3 to reconstruct clonal hierarchy and dynamics. On average, sequencing was done at more than 3 time points per patient, with the number of samplings ranging from 2 to 8. As controls within the study, two patients with natural killer LGL leukemia were also sequenced longitudinally. More than half of T-LGLL patients received one or more immunosuppressive therapy regimens, with hematologic response in 40% to 50% of those treated. Eighteen representative T-LGLL cases were selected from an initial cohort of some 200 LGL patients for longitudinal TCRbeta and STAT3 sequencing.

The paper's findings and limits, for the study overall: The linking of therapy response to changes in TCR clonal burden was complicated by variable intervals between samplings and differing treatment regimens. Several patients had a dominant TCR clone burden greater than the STAT3 mutant burden, which suggests that the STAT3 mutation arose secondarily within a clone that had already expanded. Because codominant clonotypes persisted in some patients, a small but highly pathogenic clone may have been missed. Because no samples were available when a clone first appeared, clonal expansion had to be inferred from samplings taken at other points. TCR clonotype switching after therapy was seen in about 35% of the 18 patients, with all newly emerging clones being STAT3 wild type. Every T-LGLL patient showed at least one immunodominant TCRbeta clonotype, and about half showed multiple immunodominant subclonotypes.

TCRbeta libraries were sequenced on an Illumina MiSeq, averaging approximately 44,000 productive templates per sample. Using multiplex PCR amplification, the immunoSEQ assay generated the TCRbeta CDR3 libraries. From the authors' description of their analysis: Following a previously defined approach, repertoire diversity was calculated, and values close to 0 point to extremely monoclonal samples. In TCRdb, the immuneACCESS table is reduced to in-frame sequences with V and J assigned. These tables do not hold every clone; where another copy was compared, an unresolved V gene accounts for under half, and the others remain unexplained. The V and J calls and clone size come from that table; D and trimming were worked out from the DNA. This sample lists about 3,500 clones; 60% to 75% were detected once. Around 33% of the sample is taken by the ten largest. Of note for this clone: The specificity of this receptor is unknown. Qualities for individual bases were not recorded, and no much larger clone is one base off.

DNA was extracted from blood mononuclear cells, with the same DNA used for both TCR and STAT3 sequencing. V loses 2 bases at its end and J loses 8 bases; junction bases beyond the gene matches: 8. Including cysteine and phenylalanine, the CDR3 has 14 amino acids. The DNA shown is the 42-base CDR3, in frame from base 1. CDR1 and CDR2 were assigned from the germline V gene as MDHEN and SYDVKM. The clonotype comes from a man in his sixties with T-cell large granular lymphocyte leukemia. Some clones in this sample may be carry-over from other donors' samples. The age is the age at diagnosis. Here the chain combines TRBV28 and TRBJ1-2; TRBD1 matches 7 bases in the middle. The specimen sequenced was peripheral blood mononuclear cells. Here is the DNA: TGTGCCAGCAGTTTAGTACAGGGGCGGTACGGCTACACCTTC. This sequence encodes CASSLVQGRYGYTF.